Shown below are 18 T cell receptor beta chains from a single sample sequenced in a study of blood T cell repertoires in COVID-19. Clones were sequenced by immunoSEQ multiplex PCR, and TCRdb holds only the in-frame ones, with some missing. The table has 200,000 or so clones, roughly 89% seen once. Input material: PBMCs or T cells enriched from blood (not recorded which). Every receptor here comes from a middle-aged woman with acute COVID-19.

The chain uses TRBV4-1 and TRBJ1-6; 10 bases fit TRBD1. With V trimmed by 1 base and J by 6 bases, 15 bases remained unmatched. Germline values: CDR1 MGHRA, CDR2 YSYEKL. This CDR3 spans 20 amino acids. The CDR3 nucleotides read TGCGCCAGCAGCCAAGTCCCGACAGGGGGCCTCTTTCTCTCTAATTCACCCCTCCACTTT. It codes for CASSQVPTGGLFLSNSPLHF.

The chain links TRBV27 to TRBJ2-2; D is perhaps TRBD1 (6 bases). Trimming removed 6 bases at V and 2 bases at J, with 10 bases between. Germline CDR1 is MNHEY and CDR2 is SMNVEV (reference sequence). The CDR3 is 14 amino acids. The CDR3 is CASRWTDNTGELFF. The CDR3 DNA follows: TGTGCCAGCAGATGGACAGACAACACCGGGGAGCTGTTTTTT.

The rearrangement links TRBV11-2 to TRBJ1-2, with D possibly matching TRBD1 (5 bases). This CDR3 is 14 amino acids long. Per germline, CDR1 SGHAT and CDR2 FQNNGV. Between the trimmed V and J ends, which lost 3 bases and 3 bases, there was a span of 11 bases. CDR3 region: CASSFGGADYGYTF. The CDR3 bases are TGTGCCAGCAGCTTCGGGGGAGCGGACTATGGCTACACCTTC.

V gene TRBV6-5 combines with J gene TRBJ1-4, with D perhaps TRBD1 (5 bases). The CDR3 is 14 residues long. V was trimmed by 11 bases and J by 0 bases, leaving 13 bases between them. CDR1 and CDR2 from the germline V gene are MNHEY and SVGAGI. The CDR3 sequence: CAAGAAATNEKLFF. Here the CDR3 DNA reads TGTGCCGCTGGGGCAGCCGCAACTAATGAAAAACTGTTTTTT.

V is TRBV27 and J is TRBJ2-3, with 8 bases fitting TRBD1. The CDR3 is made up of 12 amino acids. CDR1 and CDR2 (germline): MNHEY, SMNVEV (reference sequence). J was trimmed by 4 bases and V by 6 bases; bases with no gene match: 0. CDR3 residues: CASRDRADTQYF. The CDR3 DNA sequence: TGTGCCAGCAGGGACAGGGCAGATACGCAGTATTTT.

The chain is built from TRBV29-1 and TRBJ2-7, with D maybe TRBD1 (6 bases). From germline, CDR1 is SQVTM and CDR2 ANQGSEA. This CDR3 region has 13 residues. Trimming took 4 bases from V and 3 from J, leaving 13 bases between them. This CDR3 reads CSVGRQGIYEQYF. CDR3 nucleotides: TGCAGCGTTGGTCGGCAGGGGATCTACGAGCAGTACTTC.

The sample holds a few counts of this clone. The gene calls are TRBV5-1 and TRBJ2-1; D is ambiguous. Trimming took off 4 bases at V and 3 bases at J, with 11 bases between the two ends. The germline V gene encodes CDR1 SGHRS and CDR2 YFSETQ. The CDR3 is made up of 14 amino acids. CDR3 nucleotides: TGCGCCAGCAGCCAATCCCTCGGCTACAATGAGCAGTTCTTC. Translating it yields CASSQSLGYNEQFF. The full variable domain, with the rest looked up from reference TRBV5-1 and TRBJ2-1, is KAGVTQTPRYLIKTRGQQVTLSCSPISGHRSVSWYQQTPGQGLQFLFEYFSETQRNKGNFPGRFSGRQFSNSRSEMNVSTLELGDSALYLCASSQSLGYNEQFFGPGTRLTVL.

This chain joins TRBV5-4 and TRBJ1-6; no clear D gene. CDR1 SGHNT and CDR2 YYREEE come from the germline V gene (reference sequence). CDR3 length: 15 amino acids. Between the trimmed V and J ends, which lost 4 bases and 3 bases, there was a span of 11 bases. The CDR3 is CASSPRGDYNSPLHF. CDR3 sequence (DNA): TGTGCCAGCAGCCCCCGCGGGGACTATAATTCACCCCTCCACTTT. Looking up the rest from reference TRBV5-4 and TRBJ1-6 gives the full variable domain: ETGVTQSPTHLIKTRGQQVTLRCSSQSGHNTVSWYQQALGQGPQFIFQYYREEENGRGNFPPRFSGLQFPNYSSELNVNALELDDSALYLCASSPRGDYNSPLHFGNGTRLTVT.

The genes are TRBV11-2 and TRBJ1-4; 8 bases are a match to TRBD1. CDR1 SGHAT and CDR2 FQNNGV come from the germline V gene. The CDR3 consists of 16 residues. The ends lost 0 bases at V and 11 bases at J; junction bases unmatched: 11. The CDR3 nucleotides are TGTGCCAGCAGCTTAGATCCCGGCAGGGGGCCCCCTAAACTGTTTTTT. It yields the protein CASSLDPGRGPPKLFF.

V and J are TRBV28 and TRBJ1-5; D perhaps matches TRBD1 (5 bases). The length of the CDR3 is 13 residues. Per germline, CDR1 MDHEN and CDR2 SYDVKM. V lost 2 bases to trimming and J lost 9 bases, with 11 bases between them. This CDR3 reads CASSLLGQGPQHF. CDR3 DNA sequence: TGTGCCAGCAGTTTACTGGGCCAGGGGCCCCAGCATTTT.

The chain has TRBV3-1 (or the pseudogene TRBV3-2) and TRBJ2-1; 11 nucleotides line up with TRBD2. V lost 3 bases and J lost 0; bases outside the gene matches: 10. This CDR3 comprises 19 residues. Germline V lookup: CDR1 LGHDT, CDR2 YNNKEL (reference sequence). The DNA for the CDR3 is TGTGCCAGCAGCCAGCTGATTCGGACTAGCGGGTTCTCCTACAATGAGCAGTTCTTC. Protein sequence: CASSQLIRTSGFSYNEQFF.

The chain employs TRBV5-1 and TRBJ2-1; 10 nucleotides match TRBD2. Germline CDR1 and CDR2: SGHRS and YFSETQ. V gave up 2 bases and J gave up 2 bases; unmatched junction bases: 4. This CDR3 is built from 16 residues. The CDR3 DNA reads as TGCGCCAGCAGCTTCACTAGCGGGACGACCTACAATGAGCAGTTCTTC. It is translated as CASSFTSGTTYNEQFF. The full variable domain, with the rest looked up from reference TRBV5-1 and TRBJ2-1, is KAGVTQTPRYLIKTRGQQVTLSCSPISGHRSVSWYQQTPGQGLQFLFEYFSETQRNKGNFPGRFSGRQFSNSRSEMNVSTLELGDSALYLCASSFTSGTTYNEQFFGPGTRLTVL.

This chain links TRBV29-1 with TRBJ1-2; the D gene is possibly TRBD1 (5 bases). The length of the CDR3 is 10 residues. The V and J ends lost 6 bases and 7 bases respectively, with 9 bases between them. CDR1 is SQVTM and CDR2 is ANQGSEA in the germline V gene. CDR3 protein: CSVDGGGYTF. The CDR3 region has the DNA TGCAGCGTAGACGGGGGTGGCTACACCTTC. Full variable domain (remainder filled in from reference TRBV29-1 and TRBJ1-2): SAVISQKPSRDICQRGTSLTIQCQVDSQVTMMFWYRQQPGQSLTLIATANQGSEATYESGFVIDKFPISRPNLTFSTLTVSNMSPEDSSIYLCSVDGGGYTFGSGTRLTVV.

The chain links TRBV6-1 to TRBJ2-5; no clear D. V lost 2 bases to trimming and J lost 3 bases, with 7 bases between them. CDR3 length: 13 amino acids. Germline V lookup: CDR1 MNHNS, CDR2 SASEGT. The chain's CDR3 is CASSEMPEETQYF. The CDR3 DNA reads TGTGCCAGCAGTGAAATGCCGGAAGAGACCCAGTACTTC.

The rearrangement joins TRBV7-2 to TRBJ2-4; 8 bases fit TRBD2. Trimming took 0 bases from V and 10 from J; bases not matched to a gene: 5. This CDR3 is built from 14 residues. Germline V gives CDR1 SGHTA, CDR2 FQGNSA. CDR3 bases: TGTGCCAGCAGCTTAGCAGCGGGAGAAGGAATTCAGTACTTC. Translating gives CASSLAAGEGIQYF.

This clone was recorded only once. This chain connects TRBV29-1 to TRBJ1-1, with unresolved D. Germline CDR1 SQVTM, CDR2 ANQGSEA. The CDR3 is 10 residues long. V lost 7 bases to trimming and J lost 5 bases, with 8 bases between them. The CDR3: CSAGGTEAFF. The CDR3 DNA reads TGCAGCGCCGGAGGGACTGAAGCTTTCTTT.

The chain combines TRBV30 with TRBJ1-1; no definite D call. Trimming shortened V by 6 bases and J by 0 bases, and 20 bases separated the two germline ends. The CDR3 has 16 amino acids. Germline V gene lookup returns CDR1 GTSNPN and CDR2 SVGIG (reference sequence). The CDR3 nucleotides are TGTGCCTGCTATCGGCTAGGTATGCACTTGAACACTGAAGCTTTCTTT. Protein product: CACYRLGMHLNTEAFF. Full variable domain (missing parts from reference TRBV30 and TRBJ1-1): SQTIHQWPATLVQPVGSPLSLECTVEGTSNPNLYWYRQAAGRGLQLLFYSVGIGQISSEVPQNLSASRPQDRQFILSSKKLLLSDSGFYLCACYRLGMHLNTEAFFGQGTRLTVV.

The chain employs TRBV7-3 and TRBJ2-1, with a weak D call TRBD2 (6 bases). CDR3 length equals 14 residues. Trimming removed 5 bases at V and 2 bases at J, with 10 bases between. Germline V gene data show CDR1 as SGHTA and CDR2 as FQGTGA. The DNA of the CDR3 is TGTGCCAGCAGCCCCGGGGGTACCTACAATGAGCAGTTCTTC. Encoded protein: CASSPGGTYNEQFF.